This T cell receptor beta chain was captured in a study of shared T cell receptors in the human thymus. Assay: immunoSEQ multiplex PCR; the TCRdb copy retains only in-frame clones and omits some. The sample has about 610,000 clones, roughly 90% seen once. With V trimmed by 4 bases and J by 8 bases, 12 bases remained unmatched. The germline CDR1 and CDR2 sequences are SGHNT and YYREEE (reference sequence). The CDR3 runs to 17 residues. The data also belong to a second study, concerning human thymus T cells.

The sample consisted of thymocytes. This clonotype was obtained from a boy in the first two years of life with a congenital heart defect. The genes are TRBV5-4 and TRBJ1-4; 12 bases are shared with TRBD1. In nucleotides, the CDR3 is TGTGCCAGCAGCGTCCGGGACAGGGGGCTCACTATCGAAAAACTGTTTTTT. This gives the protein CASSVRDRGLTIEKLFF.